This T cell receptor beta chain was observed in a study of cytomegalovirus exposure and HLA in healthy donors. A roughly 130-subject validation cohort, separate from the 666-subject first cohort, supplied the donors. Clones were sequenced by immunoSEQ multiplex PCR, and TCRdb holds only the in-frame ones, with some missing. The sample comprises 90,000 to 130,000 clones, approximately 94% of which are singletons, and roughly 0.67% rests with the top ten. Worth noting for this clone: Its antigen remains unknown.

The CDR3 spans 13 residues. The V and J ends lost 5 bases and 3 bases, in that order; junction bases with no gene match: 4. CDR1 SGHVS and CDR2 FQNEAQ come from the germline V gene. Study-wide points: TCR clusters originating in the first cohort tended to co-occur in the roughly 120 validation repertoires, according to a later analysis. Researchers counted roughly 150 TCR beta chains as cytomegalovirus-associated. The dataset shows that most TCR sequences were rare, while some public TCRs occurred in many donors.

The V call is TRBV7-8, the J call TRBJ2-7; 7 bases are a match to TRBD2. The TCR comes from a woman aged 18 to 35 in good health and CMV-seronegative. Sequenced sample: PBMCs. In nucleotides, the CDR3 is TGTGCCAGCAGCCCGGGACTATACTACGAGCAGTACTTC. It specifies CASSPGLYYEQYF.